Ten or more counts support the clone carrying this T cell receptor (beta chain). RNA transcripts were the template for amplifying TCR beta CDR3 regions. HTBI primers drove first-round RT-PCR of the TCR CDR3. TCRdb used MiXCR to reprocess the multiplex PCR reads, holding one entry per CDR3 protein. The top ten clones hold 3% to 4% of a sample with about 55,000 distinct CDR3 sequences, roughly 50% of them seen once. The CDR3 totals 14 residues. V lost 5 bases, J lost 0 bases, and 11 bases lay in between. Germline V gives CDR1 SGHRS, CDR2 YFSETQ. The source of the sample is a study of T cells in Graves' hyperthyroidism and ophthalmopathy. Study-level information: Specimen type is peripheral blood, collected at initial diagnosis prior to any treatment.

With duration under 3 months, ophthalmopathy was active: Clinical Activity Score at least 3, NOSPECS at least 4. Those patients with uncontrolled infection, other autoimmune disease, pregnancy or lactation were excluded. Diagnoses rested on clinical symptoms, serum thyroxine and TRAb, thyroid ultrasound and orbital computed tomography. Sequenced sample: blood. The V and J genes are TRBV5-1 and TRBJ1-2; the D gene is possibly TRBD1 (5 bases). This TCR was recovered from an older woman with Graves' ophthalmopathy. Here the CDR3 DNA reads TGCGCCAGCAGTCCGACAGAGACTAACTATGGCTACACCTTC. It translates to CASSPTETNYGYTF.